The 18 T cell receptor beta chains reported below all come from one sample, sequenced in a study of T cell responses to AZD1222 COVID-19 vaccine. TCRdb's table, derived via immunoSEQ multiplex PCR, lists solely in-frame clones and lacks some. The repertoire consists of about 97,000 clones, with 84% occurring once and the leading ten covering around 15%. This specimen consisted of peripheral blood, obtained on day 0 of AZD1222 vaccination. The receptors derive from an adult in good health.

The chain uses TRBV28 and TRBJ1-6, with 9 bases fitting TRBD1. Germline CDR1 and CDR2: MDHEN and SYDVKM. The CDR3 consists of 13 residues. CDR3 protein: CAAGQGLDSPLHF. The CDR3 coding sequence is TGTGCAGCAGGACAGGGGTTAGATTCACCCCTCCACTTT.

The chain links TRBV9 to TRBJ2-1; the D gene is possibly TRBD2 (6 bases). V was trimmed by 0 bases and J by 3 bases, leaving 13 bases between them. The CDR3 is 16 amino acids. Germline V gene lookup returns CDR1 SGDLS and CDR2 YYNGEE. The CDR3 loop reads CASSVEGSGSYNEQFF. CDR3 bases: TGTGCCAGCAGCGTAGAAGGTAGCGGAAGCTACAATGAGCAGTTCTTC. Using reference TRBV9 and TRBJ2-1 for the parts outside the CDR3, the full variable domain is DSGVTQTPKHLITATGQRVTLRCSPRSGDLSVYWYQQSLDQGLQFLIQYYNGEERAKGNILERFSAQQFPDLHSELNLSSLELGDSALYFCASSVEGSGSYNEQFFGPGTRLTVL.

J is TRBJ1-1 and V is TRBV5-1, with 7 bases aligning to TRBD1. V lost 2 bases to trimming and J lost 3 bases; unmatched junction nucleotides: 1. Germline V gene lookup returns CDR1 SGHRS and CDR2 YFSETQ. This CDR3 has 13 residues. This CDR3 reads CASSFTGDTEAFF. The DNA of the CDR3 is TGCGCCAGCAGCTTTACAGGGGACACTGAAGCTTTCTTT. The full variable domain, completed using reference TRBV5-1 and TRBJ1-1, is KAGVTQTPRYLIKTRGQQVTLSCSPISGHRSVSWYQQTPGQGLQFLFEYFSETQRNKGNFPGRFSGRQFSNSRSEMNVSTLELGDSALYLCASSFTGDTEAFFGQGTRLTVV.

Here the CDR3 DNA reads TGTGCCAGCAGCTGGGTAAAGGGAAGGGAAGAGACCCAGTACTTC. Translating gives CASSWVKGREETQYF. The chain employs TRBV6-5 and TRBJ2-5; D unclear. The CDR3 consists of 15 residues. V gave up 6 bases and J gave up 3 bases, with 17 bases separating them. Germline loops: CDR1 MNHEY, CDR2 SVGAGI.

CDR3 DNA: TGTGCCAGCAGTGAAGCGCAAGCTAACTATGGCTACACCTTC. Protein product: CASSEAQANYGYTF. This sequence joins TRBV6-1 and TRBJ1-2; D remains ambiguous. V lost 0 bases and J lost 0, with 5 bases in between. Germline V CDR1 and CDR2: MNHNS, SASEGT. The CDR3 extends over 14 amino acids.

V usage is TRBV19 and J usage is TRBJ2-1; D call uncertain. This CDR3 has 17 amino acids. V lost 4 bases and J 0 bases, leaving 16 bases between the germline ends. The germline V gene has CDR1 LNHDA and CDR2 SQIVND (reference sequence). CDR3 loop: CASSRTLPSSSYNEQFF. CDR3 in DNA: TGTGCCAGTAGTAGGACCTTACCCTCTAGCTCCTACAATGAGCAGTTCTTC.

The CDR3: CASSDRDSNQPQHF. The DNA of the CDR3 is TGTGCCAGTAGCGACAGGGATAGCAATCAGCCCCAGCATTTT. V is TRBV19 and J is TRBJ1-5, with 7 bases that match TRBD1. Germline loops: CDR1 LNHDA, CDR2 SQIVND (reference sequence). J gave up 0 bases and V 6 bases, and 2 bases lay outside the gene matches. The CDR3 sequence is 14 residues long.

This clone was found once. The rearrangement joins TRBV27 to TRBJ2-3; possible D gene TRBD1, 6 bases. The CDR3 runs to 14 residues. Germline V gene lookup returns CDR1 MNHEY and CDR2 SMNVEV (reference sequence). V shed 2 bases and J shed 2 bases, with 8 bases lying between them. CDR3 nucleotides: TGTGCCAGCAGTTTAAACAGGGTCACAGATACGCAGTATTTT. This sequence encodes CASSLNRVTDTQYF.

This chain uses TRBV11-3 with TRBJ1-1; D ambiguous. The CDR3 has 14 amino acids. V gave up 4 bases and J gave up 1 base, with 10 bases separating them. Per the germline V gene, CDR1 is SGHNT and CDR2 is YENEEA. The CDR3 sequence: CASSSRLGNTEAFF. CDR3 DNA sequence: TGTGCCAGCAGCTCCCGTTTGGGGAACACTGAAGCTTTCTTT.

V gene TRBV14 combines with J gene TRBJ1-2; no clear D. In germline, CDR1 is SGHDN, CDR2 FVKESK. The CDR3 has 14 amino acids. Trimming removed 5 bases at V and 7 bases at J, with 17 bases between. The CDR3, as DNA: TGTGCCAGCAGCGGCGCAGTGTTAATAGGTGGCTACACCTTC. Encoded protein: CASSGAVLIGGYTF.

The chain employs TRBV29-1 and TRBJ1-2; D call uncertain. The germline V gene has CDR1 SQVTM and CDR2 ANQGSEA. This CDR3 comprises 11 residues. The germline V and J ends were trimmed by 4 bases and 8 bases, with 11 bases remaining between them. This CDR3 is CSVVSVGGYTF. The DNA of the CDR3 is TGCAGCGTTGTAAGTGTGGGAGGCTACACCTTC.

The rearrangement joins TRBV4-3 to TRBJ1-1; tentative D call: TRBD1 (5 bases). The CDR3 sequence is 14 residues long. Germline CDR1 is LGHNA and CDR2 is YSLEER. The V end was cut by 4 bases, the J end by 4 bases, with 13 bases between. The CDR3 protein is CASSLGLRGTEAFF. The CDR3 nucleotides are TGCGCCAGCAGCCTCGGGCTAAGGGGCACTGAAGCTTTCTTT.

The chain is built from TRBV28 and TRBJ2-4; weak D call: TRBD2 (5 bases). Trimming stripped 4 bases from V and 4 bases from J, with 14 bases between. Germline loops: CDR1 MDHEN, CDR2 SYDVKM. This CDR3 region has 15 residues. The CDR3 nucleotides are TGTGCCAGCAGTTCGCCGCGAGGGCTGAAAAACATTCAGTACTTC. The encoded protein is CASSSPRGLKNIQYF.

The chain carries TRBV15 and TRBJ1-5; 7 nucleotides line up with TRBD1. Germline V lookup: CDR1 LNHNV, CDR2 YYDKDF (reference sequence). Trimming removed 5 bases from V and 4 bases from J; junction bases left unmatched: 2. The CDR3 runs to 13 residues. The CDR3 DNA reads as TGTGCCACCAGCGAGACAGGGAATCAGCCCCAGCATTTT. This translates into CATSETGNQPQHF.

In nucleotides, the CDR3 is TGTGCCAGCAGTTGGGGGACTTCCACAGATACGCAGTATTTT. Amino acids: CASSWGTSTDTQYF. The genes are TRBV6-5 and TRBJ2-3, with D maybe TRBD2 (6 bases). Deletions cut 4 bases from V and 2 bases from J, with 10 bases between. CDR3 length equals 14 residues. The germline V gene has CDR1 MNHEY and CDR2 SVGAGI.

The J gene is TRBJ2-3, the V gene TRBV28; TRBD2 matches at 7 bases. The germline gives CDR1 MDHEN, CDR2 SYDVKM. This CDR3 has 16 residues. J was trimmed by 5 bases and V by 1 base; bases with no gene match: 9. The CDR3 coding sequence is TGTGCCAGCAGTTTATCCTTAGGCGGGAGAAGAGATACGCAGTATTTT. Amino acid sequence: CASSLSLGGRRDTQYF. Using reference TRBV28 and TRBJ2-3 for the parts outside the CDR3, the full variable domain is DVKVTQSSRYLVKRTGEKVFLECVQDMDHENMFWYRQDPGLGLRLIYFSYDVKMKEKGDIPEGYSVSREKKERFSLILESASTNQTSMYLCASSLSLGGRRDTQYFGPGTRLTVL.

V is TRBV24-1 and J is TRBJ1-2; TRBD1 aligns across 8 bases. The V segment lost 5 bases and the J segment 4 bases; nucleotides outside the gene matches: 2. The CDR3 extends over 13 amino acids. CDR1 and CDR2 (germline): KGHDR, SFDVKD. In DNA, the CDR3 is TGTGCCACCAGTGGAACAGGGGGCTATGGCTACACCTTC. This translates into CATSGTGGYGYTF.

The V call is TRBV29-1, the J call TRBJ2-5, with TRBD2 matching 12 bases. From germline, CDR1 is SQVTM and CDR2 ANQGSEA. CDR3 length: 15 amino acids. V lost 4 bases to trimming and J lost 2 bases; unmatched junction nucleotides: 5. The CDR3 reads CSVAPGLAGQETQYF. The CDR3 coding sequence is TGCAGCGTTGCGCCCGGACTAGCGGGACAAGAGACCCAGTACTTC.